The clone carrying this T cell receptor beta chain was seen repeatedly, ten times or more. This specimen comes from a study of Graves' ophthalmopathy and Graves' hyperthyroidism. Germline CDR1 and CDR2: MGHRA and YSYEKL. The CDR3 loop spans 16 amino acids. The V gene end was trimmed by 1 base and the J gene end by 7 bases; junction bases not matched to a gene: 6. Thyroid ultrasound, orbital computed tomography, TRAb, serum thyroxine and clinical symptoms formed the basis of diagnosis. The study amplified TCR beta CDR3 regions using RNA transcripts. HTBI-primed first-round RT-PCR preceded second-round multiplex PCR. Each CDR3 protein is one row after TCRdb ran MiXCR on the multiplex PCR reads. The table includes a few hundred thousand distinct CDR3 sequences, under 45% detected once.

Source material: peripheral blood or thyroid tissue (not recorded which). The chain is built from TRBV4-1 and TRBJ1-6; 8 bases fit TRBD1. This TCR was recovered from an adult man with Graves' hyperthyroidism. The CDR3 nucleotides read TGCGCCAGCAGCCAAGGGACAGGGATTGGGAATTCACCCCTCCACTTT. It translates to CASSQGTGIGNSPLHF.